This TCR beta chain appears in the sequencing data of a study of blood T cell repertoires in COVID-19. Per germline, CDR1 MNHEY and CDR2 SMNVEV (reference sequence). V was trimmed by 5 bases and J by 0 bases, leaving 13 bases between them. The CDR3 has 16 residues. The protocol was immunoSEQ multiplex PCR, while the TCRdb copy is restricted to in-frame clones and leaves out a portion. This sample has about 150,000 clones, with about 80% found just once. For recovered donors of Cohort 3, there were two negative PCRs, clearance, or symptom resolution. This receptor was taken from a man aged 45-65 years who had recovered from COVID-19. The chain carries TRBV27 and TRBJ1-4, with D perhaps TRBD1 (5 bases). The sequenced material came from PBMCs or T cells enriched from blood (not recorded which). CDR3 nucleotides: TGTGCCAGCAGTGAACAGGCCCTACCAACTAATGAAAAACTGTTTTTT. Protein sequence: CASSEQALPTNEKLFF.